This T cell receptor beta chain was sequenced during a study of T-cell memory formation after mild COVID-19 (dated by TCRdb to the early 2020s). About the study as a whole: TCR sequence clusters from the two donors were largely donor specific. The cohort was made up of two young adult volunteers, one female and one male, who were previously healthy. In a couple of donors, T-cell clones that expanded and contracted after mild COVID-19 were tracked by sequencing TCRalpha and TCRbeta repertoires over time.

Trimmed from V: 3 bases; trimmed from J: 8 bases; junction bases lacking a gene match: 10. CDR3 length: 15 amino acids, cysteine to phenylalanine. The kept DNA is CDR3 alone, 45 bases in frame from the first base. From the germline V gene (reference sequence), CDR1 is LNHNV and CDR2 is YYDKDF. This sample was sequenced with an Illumina NovaSeq 6000. Using 5'RACE with constant-segment primers, TCRalpha and TCRbeta cDNA libraries were constructed, with sample barcodes and unique molecular identifiers added in the process. Trizol reagent was used to extract RNA from every sample. The libraries were amplified in two PCR steps, and the second step added a second sample barcode and Illumina TruSeq adapters. Sequencing of libraries was performed on an Illumina NovaSeq with 2 x 150 bp paired-end reads. Turning to the authors' computational methods: Demultiplexing of reads and collapsing into UMI-guided consensus sequences were performed with migec v1.2.7. Using mixcr v2.1.11, the UMI consensuses were aligned to TRA and TRB V and J templates and assembled into clonotypes. A clonotype was counted as expanded or contracted only if both edgeR and NoisET called the change significant, with noise models trained on biological replicates. edgeR calls used a false discovery rate-adjusted p below 0.01 and a log2 fold-change threshold of 1. As an exploratory analysis of dynamics, max-normalized trajectories of the 1000 most abundant clonotypes were examined by PCA with hierarchical clustering. Separately sequenced CD4+ and CD8+ repertoires were used to assign the CD4 or CD8 phenotype of responding clones. In TCRdb, the public reads were trimmed at Q25 with fastp and aligned with MiXCR, with productive beta chains retained. Duplicate CDR3 protein sequences are folded into a single record with the most common DNA and genes. TCRdb's processing, not the authors' own work, is the source of the V and J calls. Recorded for this sample are approximately 260,000 distinct CDR3 sequences; 16% of them occurred a single time. Approximately 3.6% of the sample is in the top ten clones.

This clonotype turned up a few times. No antigen is known for it. Base qualities are not at hand, and no much larger clone is one base apart. Study-wide conclusions, independent of this receptor: SARS-CoV-2 specificity was not confirmed for the second-wave clones peaking on day 37. The detection of some responding clones in pre-infection memory suggests that pre-existing cross-reactive memory T cells joined the SARS-CoV-2 response. Contracting CD4+ clones were located mainly in the CM and EM memory subsets, whereas CD8+ clones were found to be enriched in EMRA. The study included only a couple of mild cases, and larger cohorts that include severe cases with pre-infection samples were judged to be necessary. Balanced CD4/CD8 phenotypes were observed for clones contracting from day 15 to 85, whereas a bias towards CD4+ was observed for a second wave of clones expanding from day 15 to 37.

Ficoll-Paque density gradient centrifugation was used to isolate PBMCs. The chain is made from TRBV15 and TRBJ1-2; a stretch of 9 junction bases matches TRBD1. The sample comprised PBMCs or a T cell subset sorted from them (not recorded which). The receptor comes from a young man who had mild COVID-19 (a few samples of this study predate the infection). The sample titles of this study are shuffled in the database, so cell type and time point are left out; the donor was told from shared clones. The DNA sequence is given as TGTGCCACCAGCAGGGAGCCGGGACAGGGAAAAGGCTACACCTTC. Its protein product is CATSREPGQGKGYTF.